The 14 T cell receptor beta chains reported below all come from one sample, sequenced in a study of cytomegalovirus exposure and HLA in healthy donors. In the PCR, 60 Vbeta and 13 Jbeta primers were used. Clones were read by immunoSEQ multiplex PCR, and TCRdb kept only the in-frame ones, dropping some. The sample has under 200,000 clones; around 62% are singletons. The sample was PBMCs. These receptors were collected from a man between 40 and 49 years old in good health and CMV-seronegative.

The chain is built from TRBV30 and TRBJ1-1; TRBD1 matches 7 bases. Looked up from germline, CDR1 is GTSNPN and CDR2 is SVGIG (reference sequence). This CDR3 is 13 amino acids long. Losses at the gene ends were 5 bases for V and 1 base for J; bases not matched to a gene: 4. Here the CDR3 reads CAWDRASNTEAFF. CDR3 nucleotide sequence: TGTGCCTGGGACAGGGCTTCGAACACTGAAGCTTTCTTT. Supplemented by reference TRBV30 and TRBJ1-1, the full variable domain reads SQTIHQWPATLVQPVGSPLSLECTVEGTSNPNLYWYRQAAGRGLQLLFYSVGIGQISSEVPQNLSASRPQDRQFILSSKKLLLSDSGFYLCAWDRASNTEAFFGQGTRLTVV.

This chain uses TRBV10-2 with TRBJ1-6; D might be TRBD1 (5 bases). V gave up 3 bases and J gave up 7 bases, with 13 bases separating them. The CDR3 is 15 residues long. Per germline, CDR1 WSHSY and CDR2 SAAADI. In DNA, the CDR3 is TGCGCCAGCAGTGACTCTCAAGGGGTCAATTCACCCCTCCACTTT. Amino acid sequence: CASSDSQGVNSPLHF.

This clone turned up a few times. The chain employs TRBV14 and TRBJ2-5; D is uncertain. V lost 7 bases to trimming and J lost 4 bases, with 19 bases between them. The CDR3 covers 15 residues. Germline CDR1 reads SGHDN; CDR2 reads FVKESK. CDR3 protein: CASTPSEAPLETQYF. The CDR3 DNA reads TGTGCCAGCACCCCTAGTGAGGCACCTTTAGAGACCCAGTACTTC.

This clone was seen only a few times. A read error may produce the germline difference seen at one junction end. V is TRBV7-9 and J is TRBJ1-1, with 9 nucleotides matching TRBD1. Germline lookup yields CDR1 SEHNR and CDR2 FQNEAQ (reference sequence). The CDR3 runs 13 residues. Written as DNA, the CDR3 is TGTTCCAGCAGCTTGGACAGGGGAACTGAAGCTTTCTTT. The encoded protein is CSSSLDRGTEAFF.

This chain joins TRBV7-8 and TRBJ2-1, with 10 bases identical to TRBD2. In germline, CDR1 is SGHVS, CDR2 FQNEAQ. The CDR3 sequence is 14 residues long. V lost 5 bases, J lost 4 bases, and 2 bases stayed unmatched. The CDR3: CASSRTSGYNEQFF. CDR3 bases: TGTGCCAGCAGCCGGACTAGCGGTTACAATGAGCAGTTCTTC.

The rearrangement links TRBV19 to TRBJ2-2; 10 bases are shared with TRBD1. This CDR3 is 15 amino acids long. Germline-derived CDR1 and CDR2 are LNHDA and SQIVND (reference sequence). Trimming removed 9 bases from V and 5 bases from J; junction bases left unmatched: 9. CDR3 sequence reads: CASLRDRGRTGELFF. The CDR3 region has the DNA TGTGCCAGCCTAAGGGACAGGGGACGAACCGGGGAGCTGTTTTTT.

This chain connects TRBV5-6 to TRBJ1-2; perhaps TRBD1 as D (6 bases). The CDR3 covers 14 residues. The germline gives CDR1 SGHDT, CDR2 YYEEEE. Between the trimmed V and J ends, which lost 2 bases and 2 bases, there was a span of 10 bases. The CDR3 DNA is TGTGCCAGCAGCTTCGGCAGGGGAAACTATGGCTACACCTTC. Residues: CASSFGRGNYGYTF.

The J gene is TRBJ1-6, the V gene TRBV11-2, with TRBD1 matching over 7 bases. Trimming took 3 bases from V and 4 from J; bases not matched to a gene: 3. Germline CDR1 reads SGHAT; CDR2 reads FQNNGV. This CDR3 has 15 residues. Here the CDR3 reads CASSFTGQYNSPLHF. DNA for the CDR3: TGTGCCAGCAGCTTCACGGGACAGTATAATTCACCCCTCCACTTT.

J is TRBJ1-1 and V is TRBV19, with 10 bases identical to TRBD1. The CDR3 has 16 residues. J lost 1 base, V lost 1 base, and 3 bases had no gene match. Germline V lookup: CDR1 LNHDA, CDR2 SQIVND (reference sequence). DNA of the CDR3: TGTGCCAGTAGTATAGGAGGGACAGGGGCGAACACTGAAGCTTTCTTT. This translates into CASSIGGTGANTEAFF.

V is TRBV5-1 and J is TRBJ2-2; D may be TRBD2 (6 bases). V shed 5 bases and J shed 4 bases, with 12 bases lying between them. Germline loops: CDR1 SGHRS, CDR2 YFSETQ. CDR3 size: 14 residues. CDR3 region: CASRRGGSTGELFF. The CDR3 DNA is TGCGCCAGCAGGCGGGGTGGATCCACCGGGGAGCTGTTTTTT.

The chain has TRBV7-3 and TRBJ2-5; 8 bases line up with TRBD2. Trimming removed 2 bases from V and 5 bases from J; junction bases left unmatched: 10. The CDR3 spans 16 residues. From germline, CDR1 is SGHTA and CDR2 FQGTGA. The chain's CDR3 is CASSLGLAGWGETQYF. In nucleotides, the CDR3 is TGTGCCAGCAGCTTAGGTCTAGCGGGCTGGGGGGAGACCCAGTACTTC.

The rearrangement links TRBV2 to TRBJ2-3; 9 bases match TRBD1. Looked up from germline, CDR1 is SNHLY and CDR2 is FYNNEI. This CDR3 has 14 residues. Trimming removed 8 bases from V and 2 bases from J; junction bases left unmatched: 5. CDR3 in amino acids: CASRDRVSTDTQYF. The CDR3 DNA follows: TGTGCCAGCCGGGACAGGGTTTCCACAGATACGCAGTATTTT.

V and J are TRBV7-2 and TRBJ1-3; 12 bases fit TRBD1. CDR1 and CDR2 from the germline V gene are SGHTA and FQGNSA. The CDR3 is made up of 16 amino acids. V was clipped by 5 bases and J by 4 bases; unmatched bases: 6. Here the CDR3 reads CASSPGTGGLGNTIYF. In DNA, the CDR3 is TGTGCCAGCAGCCCCGGGACAGGGGGCTTGGGAAACACCATATATTTT.

This clone was seen only a few times. V usage is TRBV5-1 and J usage is TRBJ2-5, with TRBD2 matching over 8 bases. This CDR3 has 14 amino acids. V shed 7 bases, J shed 2 bases, and the junction held 7 bases outside the gene matches. The germline V gene has CDR1 SGHRS and CDR2 YFSETQ. The CDR3 sequence: CASFELADQETQYF. The CDR3 DNA sequence: TGCGCCAGCTTCGAACTAGCGGATCAAGAGACCCAGTACTTC. Variable domain in full (rest from reference TRBV5-1 and TRBJ2-5): KAGVTQTPRYLIKTRGQQVTLSCSPISGHRSVSWYQQTPGQGLQFLFEYFSETQRNKGNFPGRFSGRQFSNSRSEMNVSTLELGDSALYLCASFELADQETQYFGPGTRLLVL.